This T cell receptor beta chain appears in the sequencing data of a study of OX40 agonist ivuxolimab in advanced cancers. As for the study in general: Dose-escalation patients suffered from hepatocellular carcinoma, melanoma, renal cell or head and neck cancer. Study findings and constraints: Among the lowest levels of clonal expansion were found in partial responders at 0.1-3.0 mg/kg. Relative to CD4+ cells, CD8+ T cells on average had more expanded clones. Which antigen the expanded peripheral T cells recognized is unknown.

Points on this clone: The antigen is undetermined.

The V and J ends lost 5 bases and 0 bases respectively, with 9 bases between them. Per germline, CDR1 SGHAT and CDR2 FQDESV (reference sequence). The CDR3 runs to 14 residues. Method: immunoSEQ multiplex PCR; TCRdb's copy keeps in-frame clones and lacks some. The sample holds some 62,000 clones, 79% seen once. Here the sequenced sample was CD4+ or CD8+ T cells sorted from blood, taken in a trial of the OX40 agonist ivuxolimab. The origin of this receptor is an adult with an advanced solid tumor such as melanoma, head and neck, liver or kidney cancer. This chain uses TRBV11-1 with TRBJ2-3; D gene ambiguous. The CDR3 region has the DNA TGTGCCAGCAGCCCTCTAGGGAGCACAGATACGCAGTATTTT. Amino acid sequence: CASSPLGSTDTQYF.